This TCR beta chain was profiled in a study of T-cell memory formation after mild COVID-19. The V end was cut by 6 bases, the J end by 0 bases, with 13 bases between. Germline lookup yields CDR1 KGHSH and CDR2 LQKENI. There are 15 residues in the CDR3. Study-wide findings and caveats: The study found contracting CD4+ clones mainly in CM and EM and contracting CD8+ clones in EMRA.

Researchers used 5'RACE with constant-segment primers to make TCR alpha and TCR beta cDNA libraries that carry sample barcodes and UMIs. A single record per CDR3 protein comes from TCRdb applying MiXCR to the 5' RACE reads. The sample yields 250,000 to 350,000 distinct CDR3 sequences, approximately 19% seen once. This clonotype was observed a handful of times. Its antigen is unknown. Input material: PBMCs or a T cell subset sorted from them (not recorded which). This clonotype originated in a man aged 18-30 years who had mild COVID-19 (a few samples of this study predate the infection). Cell type and time point are not known. V usage is TRBV18 and J usage is TRBJ2-3, with D possibly being TRBD1 (5 bases). The CDR3 coding sequence is TGTGCCAGCTCTCATAAGGGGTCTAGCACAGATACGCAGTATTTT. This encodes CASSHKGSSTDTQYF.